Listed here are 32 T cell receptor beta chains from one sample, sequenced in a study of shared clonotypes between healthy human individuals. The data were produced by immunoSEQ multiplex PCR, yet TCRdb's version contains in-frame clones alone and is incomplete. Among roughly 410,000 clones, around 96% were seen once, and the ten largest hold about 0.32%. Sequencing was carried out using memory CD8+ T cells sorted from blood. Subset meaning: CD45RO+ cells pooled with CCR7-negative TemRA cells. These receptors were collected from a man aged 25-40 years in good health.

V and J are TRBV6-5 and TRBJ1-5, with D perhaps TRBD1 (5 bases). The CDR3 totals 12 residues. V was cut by 7 bases and J by 9 bases, with 13 bases left in between. CDR1 and CDR2 from the germline V gene are MNHEY and SVGAGI. The CDR3 DNA sequence: TGTGCCAGCAAAAGGGGATATGGGCCCCAGCATTTT. This encodes CASKRGYGPQHF.

The chain links TRBV11-2 to TRBJ2-1, with 12 bases identical to TRBD2. Germline lookup yields CDR1 SGHAT and CDR2 FQNNGV. After removal of 1 base from V and 7 bases from J, the junction contained 8 bases not matched to a gene. The CDR3 totals 17 residues. DNA for the CDR3: TGTGCCAGCAGCTTAGGACCGAGACTAGCGGGAGAGAATGAGCAGTTCTTC. It yields the protein CASSLGPRLAGENEQFF.

In regard to this clone: One end of the junction varies from germline; a read error may be responsible. Other nucleotide sequences from this sample produce the same CDR3. The CDR3 DNA sequence: TGTGCCAGCAGCCTAACTAGCGGCTACGAGCAGTACTTC. Encoded protein: CASSLTSGYEQYF. The chain joins TRBV7-3 to TRBJ2-7; 8 bases agree with TRBD2. The CDR3 totals 13 residues. CDR1 is SGHTA and CDR2 is FQGTGA in the germline V gene.

V is TRBV4-1 and J is TRBJ2-2; the D is unclear. Deletions cut 0 bases from V and 0 bases from J, with 5 bases between. Germline V gene sequence: CDR1 MGHRA, CDR2 YSYEKL. The CDR3 covers 15 residues. The CDR3 bases are TGCGCCAGCAGCCAAGAGGGCCCGAACACCGGGGAGCTGTTTTTT. Its protein product is CASSQEGPNTGELFF.

As DNA, the CDR3 is TGTGCCTGGAGTGGTGACAGGGGATCCACAGATACGCAGTATTTT. Amino acids: CAWSGDRGSTDTQYF. V is TRBV30 and J is TRBJ2-3; 8 nucleotides align to TRBD1. This CDR3 has 15 residues. V shed 1 base, J shed 2 bases, and the junction held 5 bases outside the gene matches. Germline V lookup: CDR1 GTSNPN, CDR2 SVGIG (reference sequence).

This clone has only one observation. V usage is TRBV4-2 and J usage is TRBJ2-5; D not resolved. CDR1 is LGHNA and CDR2 is YNFKEQ in the germline V gene. V was shortened by 4 bases and J by 2 bases, with 14 bases between the two germline ends. CDR3 length: 15 amino acids. For the CDR3, the DNA is TGTGCCAGCAGCCCGATGCTCCGCAAACAAGAGACCCAGTACTTC. It specifies CASSPMLRKQETQYF.

In its sample, this clone was seen once. V is TRBV6-5 and J is TRBJ1-5, with a possible D match to TRBD1 (5 bases). The CDR3 runs 13 residues. The germline V and J ends were trimmed by 6 bases and 7 bases, with 13 bases remaining between them. Germline CDR1 is MNHEY and CDR2 is SVGAGI. CDR3 amino acids: CASRLGVGQPQHF. CDR3 coding DNA: TGTGCCAGCAGGTTAGGGGTGGGCCAGCCCCAGCATTTT.

A single count supports this clone. A read error may produce the germline difference seen at one junction end. In the same sample, other DNA sequences code for this CDR3. The J gene is TRBJ2-3, the V gene TRBV6-6, with 11 positions matching TRBD2. Looked up from germline, CDR1 is MNHNY and CDR2 is SVGAGI (reference sequence). The CDR3 contains 15 residues. The CDR3 coding sequence is TGTGCTAGCAGCAAACCAGGGACTAGCGGCAATACGCAGTATTTT. This sequence encodes CASSKPGTSGNTQYF.

The chain is built from TRBV5-1 and TRBJ2-3, with a weak D call TRBD2 (6 bases). The CDR3 has 17 residues. With 1 base removed from V and 2 bases from J, the gap between germline ends came to 17 bases. Germline-derived CDR1 and CDR2 are SGHRS and YFSETQ. CDR3 protein: CASSLFSGSGLTDTQYF. CDR3 nucleotide sequence: TGCGCCAGCAGCTTGTTTAGTGGTAGCGGACTCACAGATACGCAGTATTTT. The full variable domain, completed using reference TRBV5-1 and TRBJ2-3, is KAGVTQTPRYLIKTRGQQVTLSCSPISGHRSVSWYQQTPGQGLQFLFEYFSETQRNKGNFPGRFSGRQFSNSRSEMNVSTLELGDSALYLCASSLFSGSGLTDTQYFGPGTRLTVL.

V gene TRBV5-1 combines with J gene TRBJ2-2; TRBD1 matches 9 bases. Germline V gene sequence: CDR1 SGHRS, CDR2 YFSETQ. This CDR3 has 16 amino acids. The trim removed 4 bases at V and 3 bases at J, leaving 7 bases unmatched. The CDR3 here is CASSGHRGLYTGELFF. CDR3 bases: TGCGCCAGCAGCGGACACAGGGGGCTATACACCGGGGAGCTGTTTTTT.

This clone has a handful of counts. The identical CDR3 is also encoded by other nucleotide sequences in the sample. The chain has TRBV5-6 and TRBJ2-3; D ambiguous. V was pared by 0 bases and J by 5 bases, with 1 base between. Germline V gene sequence: CDR1 SGHDT, CDR2 YYEEEE. CDR3 size: 11 residues. Here the CDR3 reads CASSLGDTQYF. The DNA for the CDR3 is TGTGCCAGCAGCTTGGGAGATACGCAGTATTTT.

The rearrangement links TRBV28 to TRBJ2-1; 9 positions agree with TRBD2. The CDR3 totals 16 residues. The trim removed 6 bases at V and 6 bases at J, leaving 12 bases unmatched. Germline V gives CDR1 MDHEN, CDR2 SYDVKM. The CDR3 loop is CASSYESAGGPNEQFF. CDR3 nucleotides: TGTGCCAGCAGCTACGAAAGCGCGGGAGGGCCCAATGAGCAGTTCTTC.

The genes are TRBV6-1 and TRBJ2-7; weak D call: TRBD1 (6 bases). The CDR3 spans 13 residues. CDR1 and CDR2 from the germline V gene are MNHNS and SASEGT. Trimming shortened V by 6 bases and J by 4 bases, and 13 bases separated the two germline ends. CDR3 residues: CASRMDSWYEQYF. The DNA of the CDR3 is TGTGCCAGCAGAATGGACAGTTGGTACGAGCAGTACTTC.

The V and J genes are TRBV7-9 and TRBJ2-5; D is perhaps TRBD2 (5 bases). With 5 bases removed from V and 5 bases from J, the gap between germline ends came to 12 bases. The CDR3 is made up of 13 amino acids. Germline V gene data show CDR1 as SEHNR and CDR2 as FQNEAQ (reference sequence). CDR3: CASSRGSSETQYF. CDR3 in DNA: TGTGCCAGCAGCCGGGGTTCCTCCGAGACCCAGTACTTC.

The V gene is TRBV27, the J gene TRBJ1-5, with no clear D. The CDR3 loop spans 14 amino acids. The ends were cut back, 3 bases at V and 5 bases at J, with 11 bases in the middle. Germline CDR1 and CDR2: MNHEY and SMNVEV (reference sequence). CDR3: CASSFSRSDQPQHF. CDR3 in DNA: TGTGCCAGCAGTTTCAGTAGGTCAGATCAGCCCCAGCATTTT.

The genes are TRBV6-5 and TRBJ2-1, with TRBD2 identical over 12 bases. After removal of 7 bases from V and 10 bases from J, the junction contained 11 bases not matched to a gene. Germline V gene data show CDR1 as MNHEY and CDR2 as SVGAGI. CDR3 length: 15 residues. CDR3 region: CASTPLAGGPGEQFF. For the CDR3, the DNA is TGTGCCAGCACTCCTCTAGCGGGAGGGCCGGGGGAGCAGTTCTTC.

This chain connects TRBV9 to TRBJ2-3, with 11 bases that match TRBD2. Germline CDR1 SGDLS, CDR2 YYNGEE. V dropped 0 bases and J dropped 0; count of bases not matched to a gene: 6. The CDR3 runs 18 residues. CDR3: CASSVDVAGGRSTDTQYF. In DNA form, the CDR3 reads TGTGCCAGCAGCGTAGATGTAGCGGGAGGGCGGAGCACAGATACGCAGTATTTT.

The V and J genes are TRBV19 and TRBJ2-6, with a possible D match to TRBD1 (6 bases). The germline gives CDR1 LNHDA, CDR2 SQIVND (reference sequence). Trimming pared 5 bases from V and 1 base from J, leaving 15 bases between. CDR3 size: 17 residues. CDR3 coding DNA: TGTGCCAGTAGTGGGGGCCGCACTAAATCTGGGGCCAACGTCCTGACTTTC. This sequence encodes CASSGGRTKSGANVLTF.

The genes are TRBV28 and TRBJ1-1, with a possible D match to TRBD1 (5 bases). The germline V gene encodes CDR1 MDHEN and CDR2 SYDVKM. V dropped 3 bases and J dropped 4 bases, with 15 bases sitting between them. The length of the CDR3 is 15 residues. CDR3 nucleotide sequence: TGTGCCAGCAGTTTTGGACAAACCGTCGCCACTGAAGCTTTCTTT. It yields the protein CASSFGQTVATEAFF.

The chain uses TRBV5-1 and TRBJ2-3; TRBD2 matches at 7 bases. The CDR3 is 15 amino acids. Germline V lookup: CDR1 SGHRS, CDR2 YFSETQ. V trimming: 3 bases; J trimming: 0 bases; junction bases outside the gene matches: 4. The CDR3 reads CASSSLARSTDTQYF. In DNA form, the CDR3 reads TGCGCCAGCAGCTCACTAGCGCGAAGCACAGATACGCAGTATTTT.

A word on this clone: Other nucleotide sequences from this sample produce the same CDR3. This chain uses TRBV6-5 with TRBJ2-5, with D possibly being TRBD1 or TRBD2 (5 bases each). The CDR3 covers 13 residues. Germline CDR1 and CDR2: MNHEY and SVGAGI. V lost 2 bases and J lost 4, with 8 bases in between. The CDR3 loop is CASSYGGRETQYF. The DNA for the CDR3 is TGTGCCAGCAGTTACGGGGGACGAGAGACCCAGTACTTC.

This clone showed up just once. This sequence joins TRBV5-6 and TRBJ1-2; maybe TRBD1 (6 bases). CDR3 length equals 13 residues. V was shortened by 1 base and J by 4 bases, with 8 bases between the two germline ends. The germline V gene has CDR1 SGHDT and CDR2 YYEEEE. CDR3 nucleotide sequence: TGTGCCAGCAGCTTGAACAGGGCCTATGGCTACACCTTC. It translates to CASSLNRAYGYTF.

The V call is TRBV7-9, the J call TRBJ2-4, with 7 bases that match TRBD2. The CDR3 has 15 residues. Germline CDR1 and CDR2: SEHNR and FQNEAQ (reference sequence). Trimming at V came to 0 bases and at J to 4 bases, leaving 3 bases not matched to a gene. CDR3 in DNA: TGTGCCAGCAGCTTAGCGCTAGCGGAGAAAAACATTCAGTACTTC. Its translation: CASSLALAEKNIQYF.

The rearrangement links TRBV6-6 to TRBJ1-5; D is undetermined. The CDR3 is made up of 15 amino acids. V lost 0 bases, J lost 5 bases, and 11 bases lay in between. Looked up from germline, CDR1 is MNHNY and CDR2 is SVGAGI (reference sequence). The CDR3 region is CASSYSGYGDQPQHF. CDR3 DNA: TGTGCCAGCAGTTACTCAGGGTATGGCGATCAGCCCCAGCATTTT.

The V gene is TRBV9, the J gene TRBJ1-3; TRBD1 might be the D (6 bases). This CDR3 comprises 15 residues. The germline V gene has CDR1 SGDLS and CDR2 YYNGEE. Trimming stripped 4 bases from V and 2 bases from J, with 13 bases between. The CDR3 loop is CASSHPQGPGNTIYF. The CDR3 nucleotides read TGTGCCAGCAGCCACCCACAGGGCCCTGGAAACACCATATATTTT. Combining the CDR3 with reference TRBV9 and TRBJ1-3 gives the whole variable domain DSGVTQTPKHLITATGQRVTLRCSPRSGDLSVYWYQQSLDQGLQFLIQYYNGEERAKGNILERFSAQQFPDLHSELNLSSLELGDSALYFCASSHPQGPGNTIYFGEGSWLTVV.

This chain connects TRBV30 to TRBJ2-7, with TRBD2 matching 11 bases. The CDR3 sequence is 14 residues long. Germline loops: CDR1 GTSNPN, CDR2 SVGIG (reference sequence). Germline trimming cut 2 bases from V and 3 bases from J; bases unmatched to any gene: 3. The CDR3: CAWSPGTSGYEQYF. The CDR3 DNA is TGTGCCTGGAGTCCCGGGACTAGCGGCTACGAGCAGTACTTC.

The chain joins TRBV6-5 to TRBJ1-5; 8 bases are a match to TRBD1. The CDR3 runs to 14 residues. CDR1 is MNHEY, CDR2 SVGAGI, per germline. V lost 5 bases to trimming and J lost 6 bases; unmatched junction nucleotides: 6. The CDR3 spells CASSRQGRFQPQHF. The CDR3 DNA is TGTGCCAGCAGTAGACAGGGGAGGTTTCAGCCCCAGCATTTT.

The chain's CDR3 is CASKFLPHSGRAKGSTDTQYF. CDR3 bases: TGTGCCAGCAAGTTCCTCCCTCATAGCGGGAGGGCCAAGGGTAGCACAGATACGCAGTATTTT. This chain joins TRBV27 and TRBJ2-3; 11 bases are a match to TRBD2. J was trimmed by 0 bases and V by 7 bases; bases with no gene match: 21. The CDR3 is 21 residues long. Germline V gene sequence: CDR1 MNHEY, CDR2 SMNVEV (reference sequence).

This clone was found once. The chain links TRBV18 to TRBJ1-1; D is undetermined. CDR3 length: 13 amino acids. Germline V gene sequence: CDR1 KGHSH, CDR2 LQKENI. V was clipped by 4 bases and J by 1 base, with 7 bases between them. This CDR3 is CASSRIKNTEAFF. The CDR3 region has the DNA TGTGCCAGCTCACGAATAAAGAACACTGAAGCTTTCTTT. The full variable domain, completed using reference TRBV18 and TRBJ1-1, is NAGVMQNPRHLVRRRGQEARLRCSPMKGHSHVYWYRQLPEEGLKFMVYLQKENIIDESGMPKERFSAEFPKEGPSILRIQQVVRGDSAAYFCASSRIKNTEAFFGQGTRLTVV.

This clone appeared once. The chain is built from TRBV6-5 and TRBJ1-1; D unclear. Germline V gives CDR1 MNHEY, CDR2 SVGAGI. Trimming removed 0 bases from V and 0 bases from J, with 8 bases in between. The CDR3 spans 15 residues. The CDR3 DNA reads as TGTGCCAGCAGTTACTCGGCGCTGATGAACACTGAAGCTTTCTTT. Amino acid sequence: CASSYSALMNTEAFF.

This chain links TRBV6-6 with TRBJ1-2, with 8 bases lining up with TRBD1. There are 13 residues in the CDR3. CDR1 MNHNY and CDR2 SVGAGI come from the germline V gene (reference sequence). J gave up 5 bases and V 4 bases, and 3 bases lay outside the gene matches. The DNA of the CDR3 is TGTGCCAGCAGTTCGGGACAGGAGTATGGCTACACCTTC. Protein: CASSSGQEYGYTF.

The rearrangement links TRBV5-6 to TRBJ2-1, with TRBD2 as a possible D gene (5 bases). The CDR3 totals 13 residues. Per the germline V gene, CDR1 is SGHDT and CDR2 is YYEEEE. V was pared by 0 bases and J by 5 bases, with 6 bases between. DNA of the CDR3: TGTGCCAGCAGCTTGGGACTAAACAATGAGCAGTTCTTC. Amino acid sequence: CASSLGLNNEQFF.